The source of this T cell receptor (beta chain) is a study of T cells expressing NK-cell markers. Study information: Just one sequenced donor of eight was HCMV-seronegative, while seven were seropositive. The study's findings and limits: In four donors, dominant clonotypes made up about 28.3-65% of CD3+CD56-NKG2C+ cells. Dominant NKG2C+ clonotypes made up about 1.0-7.0% of CD8+ T cells in more than 5 donors.

The germline V gene has CDR1 MNHEY and CDR2 SVGEGT. The CDR3 sequence is 18 residues long. About this clonotype itself: What it binds is unknown.

TCRdb reprocessed the 5' RACE reads, with one entry per CDR3 protein and no DNA. Its listing shows a few hundred thousand distinct CDR3 sequences. The chain recombines TRBV6-2 or TRBV6-3 with TRBJ2-2; TCRdb reports TRBD2, a call that lacks DNA to check it against. Material for sequencing was blood T cells: a sorted CD56 or NKG2C T cell subset, CD4+ or CD8+ T cells, or bulk PBMC T cells (not recorded which). The TCR originated in a man aged 18 to 30 in good health. CDR3 residues: CASSYVGLAGASGGELFF.